This TCR beta chain comes out of a study of shared T cell receptors in the human thymus. A word on this clone: A read error may account for a junction end that differs from germline. The same CDR3 arises from other DNA sequences in this sample as well.

CDR1 and CDR2 from the germline V gene are SGHTA and FQGNSA. This CDR3 has 18 residues. Generated by immunoSEQ multiplex PCR, the TCRdb table keeps only in-frame clones and is missing some. Altogether some 400,000 clones are present, more than 85% being singletons, with the ten largest covering roughly 0.02%. The genes are TRBV7-2 and TRBJ1-4; 10 positions agree with TRBD1. The TCR originated in a human donor. Material: thymocytes. The CDR3 bases are TGTGCCAGTAGCTTGGGACAGGGGAAATGGACAACTAATGAAAAACTGTTTTTT. Encoded protein: CASSLGQGKWTTNEKLFF. Based on the CDR3 plus reference TRBV7-2 and TRBJ1-4, the full variable domain is GAGVSQSPSNKVTEKGKDVELRCDPISGHTALYWYRQSLGQGLEFLIYFQGNSAPDKSGLPSDRFSAERTGGSVSTLTIQRTQQEDSAVYLCASSLGQGKWTTNEKLFFGSGTQLSVL.